The clone carrying this TCR beta chain was counted many times. This entry comes from a study of low-dose radiotherapy and immunotherapy resistance in tumors. Described time point: after trial treatment. The treatment: LDRT plus nivolumab, ipilimumab, low-dose cyclophosphamide and aspirin (RACIN trial). The treatment that donors received included nivolumab, ipilimumab, aspirin, low-dose cyclophosphamide and low-dose radiotherapy. TRAV and TRBV primers primed cDNA for both TCRalpha and TCRbeta. TCR amplification ran 15 to 20 PCR cycles using constant-region and V-primer adapter primers. TCRdb itself ran the reads through MiXCR, one entry per CDR3 protein. The table records 85,000 to 95,000 distinct CDR3 sequences, 20% to 25% of them present only once. The sequencing here drew on PBMCs, taken after low-dose radiotherapy plus immunotherapy. This receptor was taken from a female donor with ovarian cancer.

DNA of the CDR3: TGTGCCAGCAGCTTAGAGGCGGGGCGCGGGGCTCAGCCCCAGCATTTT. Amino acids: CASSLEAGRGAQPQHF. The chain couples TRBV7-2 to TRBJ1-5; tentative D call: TRBD1 (5 bases). The V end lost 1 base, the J end lost 6 bases, and 16 bases lay between the germline ends. This CDR3 has 16 amino acids. CDR1 and CDR2 from the germline V gene are SGHTA and FQGNSA.